The 18 T cell receptor beta chains presented below share a single source sample, sequenced in a study of technical replicates of blood from several donors. Sequencing was performed with immunoSEQ multiplex PCR; in TCRdb, only in-frame clones are kept and a portion is missing. Among 80,000 to 95,000 clones, 95% to 97% were seen once, and the ten largest hold about 0.39%. Sequencing used T cells isolated from PBMCs. The receptors originated from a human donor in good health.

The chain is built from TRBV9 and TRBJ1-4; 7 nucleotides line up with TRBD1. CDR3 length: 14 residues. Germline CDR1 and CDR2: SGDLS and YYNGEE. V shed 2 bases and J 5 bases; nucleotides not matched to a gene: 3. The CDR3 DNA follows: TGTGCCAGCAGCGTCCAGGGGGGAAATGAAAAACTGTTTTTT. Translated, it gives CASSVQGGNEKLFF.

This chain links TRBV2 with TRBJ2-1; 7 nucleotides match TRBD2. This CDR3 has 14 residues. V was pared by 4 bases and J by 4 bases, with 4 bases of the junction left unmatched. Germline CDR1 reads SNHLY; CDR2 reads FYNNEI. The CDR3 loop reads CASSGGLLYNEQFF. The CDR3 DNA reads as TGTGCCAGCAGTGGGGGACTACTTTACAATGAGCAGTTCTTC.

The gene calls are TRBV29-1 and TRBJ1-1, with a weak D call TRBD1 (6 bases). The CDR3 is 12 residues long. Trimming stripped 6 bases from V and 1 base from J, with 9 bases between. Germline CDR1 SQVTM, CDR2 ANQGSEA. CDR3 in DNA: TGCAGCGTCGGACAGTGGAACACTGAAGCTTTCTTT. Residues: CSVGQWNTEAFF.

The V and J genes are TRBV4-1 and TRBJ2-6; 9 bases match TRBD2. Per germline, CDR1 MGHRA and CDR2 YSYEKL. The CDR3 runs 20 residues. Losses at the gene ends were 4 bases for V and 0 bases for J; bases not matched to a gene: 13. CDR3 region: CASSPPGAGGIPSGANVLTF. As DNA, the CDR3 is TGCGCCAGCAGCCCCCCTGGGGCGGGAGGGATACCCTCTGGGGCCAACGTCCTGACTTTC.

This rearrangement joins TRBV30 to TRBJ2-1; D possibly corresponds to TRBD2 (7 bases). Trimming shortened V by 5 bases and J by 5 bases, and 22 bases separated the two germline ends. The CDR3 has 16 amino acids. Germline CDR1 and CDR2: GTSNPN and SVGIG (reference sequence). CDR3 coding DNA: TGTGCCTGGGAGGGGGGGGGAACGGGAGCAAACAATGAGCAGTTCTTC. Its translation: CAWEGGGTGANNEQFF. The full variable domain, with the rest looked up from reference TRBV30 and TRBJ2-1, is SQTIHQWPATLVQPVGSPLSLECTVEGTSNPNLYWYRQAAGRGLQLLFYSVGIGQISSEVPQNLSASRPQDRQFILSSKKLLLSDSGFYLCAWEGGGTGANNEQFFGPGTRLTVL.

The chain links TRBV5-1 to TRBJ2-1, with 10 bases identical to TRBD1. The ends lost 5 bases at V and 5 bases at J; junction bases unmatched: 7. There are 15 residues in the CDR3. Germline CDR1 and CDR2: SGHRS and YFSETQ. CDR3 sequence reads: CASRPDRGPNNEQFF. In nucleotides, the CDR3 is TGCGCCAGCAGACCCGACAGGGGGCCTAACAATGAGCAGTTCTTC.

The CDR3, as DNA: TGTGCCAGCAGCCCAGATAACACTGAAGCTTTCTTT. Translation: CASSPDNTEAFF. The chain is built from TRBV6-5 and TRBJ1-1; D is uncertain. This CDR3 has 12 residues. V shed 6 bases and J shed 2 bases, with 7 bases lying between them. Looked up from germline, CDR1 is MNHEY and CDR2 is SVGAGI.

The rearrangement links TRBV4-2 to TRBJ1-1, with 7 positions matching TRBD1. Trimming took 4 bases from V and 5 from J; bases not matched to a gene: 13. The CDR3 totals 16 residues. CDR1 and CDR2 from the germline V gene are LGHNA and YNFKEQ. In DNA form, the CDR3 reads TGTGCCAGCAGCCCATGGACACTTAGGGGGCAAACTGAAGCTTTCTTT. Translated: CASSPWTLRGQTEAFF.

V gene TRBV30 combines with J gene TRBJ2-1; 8 nucleotides align to TRBD2. The CDR3 totals 11 residues. Trimming cost V 1 base and J 10 bases; bases outside gene matches: 0. Germline CDR1 reads GTSNPN; CDR2 reads SVGIG (reference sequence). The CDR3 DNA follows: TGTGCCTGGAGTGGACTAGCGGAGCAGTTCTTC. This encodes CAWSGLAEQFF.

The rearrangement links TRBV28 to TRBJ2-5; 9 bases map to TRBD1. This CDR3 spans 13 amino acids. Unmatched junction bases numbered 3, after V lost 8 bases and J lost 2 bases. Germline CDR1 and CDR2: MDHEN and SYDVKM. The CDR3: CASRTGVQETQYF. The DNA for the CDR3 is TGTGCCAGCCGGACAGGGGTACAAGAGACCCAGTACTTC.

The chain combines TRBV19 with TRBJ2-2; a possible D gene is TRBD1 (6 bases). Trimming removed 3 bases at V and 6 bases at J, with 11 bases between. The length of the CDR3 is 14 residues. Germline loops: CDR1 LNHDA, CDR2 SQIVND (reference sequence). CDR3 coding DNA: TGTGCCAGTAGTATCTTATCAGGGGCCGGGGAGCTGTTTTTT. Translating it yields CASSILSGAGELFF.

The rearrangement uses TRBV7-9 and TRBJ2-7, with 7 bases that match TRBD1. The V and J ends lost 5 bases and 2 bases, in that order; junction bases with no gene match: 6. The CDR3 runs 14 residues. CDR1 is SEHNR, CDR2 FQNEAQ, per germline (reference sequence). CDR3 sequence: CASSLGTATYEQYF. DNA of the CDR3: TGTGCCAGCAGCCTTGGGACAGCTACCTACGAGCAGTACTTC. The full variable domain, in which reference TRBV7-9 and TRBJ2-7 provide the parts outside the CDR3, is DTGVSQNPRHKITKRGQNVTFRCDPISEHNRLYWYRQTLGQGPEFLTYFQNEAQLEKSRLLSDRFSAERPKGSFSTLEIQRTEQGDSAMYLCASSLGTATYEQYFGPGTRLTVT.

The chain has TRBV29-1 and TRBJ1-1, with 8 positions matching TRBD1. V trimming: 7 bases; J trimming: 1 base; junction bases outside the gene matches: 5. The CDR3 covers 13 residues. Germline CDR1 and CDR2: SQVTM and ANQGSEA. The CDR3 sequence: CSDWDRRNTEAFF. Here the CDR3 DNA reads TGCAGCGACTGGGACAGGAGGAACACTGAAGCTTTCTTT.

V is TRBV18 and J is TRBJ2-3, with TRBD1 matching 9 bases. The CDR3 is 17 residues long. Germline assignment: CDR1 KGHSH and CDR2 LQKENI. J lost 4 bases, V lost 3 bases, and 11 bases had no gene match. CDR3 DNA: TGTGCCAGCTCACCGCGGACAGGGGTCGATAAGGCAGATACGCAGTATTTT. Translating gives CASSPRTGVDKADTQYF.

The CDR3 DNA reads as TGTGCCAGCAGCCCTCGTACAGCGAACACCGGGGAGCTGTTTTTT. It translates to CASSPRTANTGELFF. This rearrangement joins TRBV11-3 to TRBJ2-2, with D uncertain. V shed 5 bases and J shed 0 bases, with 10 bases lying between them. The CDR3 has 15 residues. CDR1 is SGHNT and CDR2 is YENEEA in the germline V gene.

This clone was seen only once. The chain is built from TRBV7-2 and TRBJ2-7; D not certain. V was clipped by 4 bases and J by 4 bases, with 11 bases between them. The CDR3 consists of 13 residues. CDR1 SGHTA and CDR2 FQGNSA come from the germline V gene. CDR3 sequence (DNA): TGTGCCAGCAGCTCCCACCCTAAGTACGAGCAGTACTTC. It yields the protein CASSSHPKYEQYF. Full variable domain (missing parts from reference TRBV7-2 and TRBJ2-7): GAGVSQSPSNKVTEKGKDVELRCDPISGHTALYWYRQSLGQGLEFLIYFQGNSAPDKSGLPSDRFSAERTGGSVSTLTIQRTQQEDSAVYLCASSSHPKYEQYFGPGTRLTVT.

This chain uses TRBV5-4 with TRBJ2-1; TRBD2 matches 7 bases. Trimming took 1 base from V and 12 from J; bases not matched to a gene: 16. Germline V lookup: CDR1 SGHNT, CDR2 YYREEE (reference sequence). The CDR3 has 16 residues. CDR3 sequence (DNA): TGTGCCAGCAGCTTGCCCGGGGCTAGCGGTCCCCCGGGGCAGTTCTTC. The encoded protein is CASSLPGASGPPGQFF.

The chain recombines TRBV5-1 with TRBJ2-2; 10 nucleotides align to TRBD1. Per the germline V gene, CDR1 is SGHRS and CDR2 is YFSETQ. J gave up 5 bases and V 4 bases, and 5 bases lay outside the gene matches. The CDR3 consists of 15 residues. The CDR3 reads CASSRGQGWTGELFF. As DNA, the CDR3 is TGCGCCAGCAGCCGGGGACAGGGGTGGACCGGGGAGCTGTTTTTT.